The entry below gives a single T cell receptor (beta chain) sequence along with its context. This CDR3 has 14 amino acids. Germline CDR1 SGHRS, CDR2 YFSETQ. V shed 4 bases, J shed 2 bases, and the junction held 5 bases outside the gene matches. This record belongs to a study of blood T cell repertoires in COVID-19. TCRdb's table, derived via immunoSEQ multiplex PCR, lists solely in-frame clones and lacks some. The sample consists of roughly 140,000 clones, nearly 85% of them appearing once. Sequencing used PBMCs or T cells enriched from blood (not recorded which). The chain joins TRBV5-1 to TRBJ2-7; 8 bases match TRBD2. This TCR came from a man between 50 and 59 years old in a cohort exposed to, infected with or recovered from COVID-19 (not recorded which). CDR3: CASSQTRGAYEQYF. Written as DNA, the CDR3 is TGCGCCAGCAGCCAAACGCGGGGGGCCTACGAGCAGTACTTC. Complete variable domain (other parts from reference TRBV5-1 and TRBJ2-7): KAGVTQTPRYLIKTRGQQVTLSCSPISGHRSVSWYQQTPGQGLQFLFEYFSETQRNKGNFPGRFSGRQFSNSRSEMNVSTLELGDSALYLCASSQTRGAYEQYFGPGTRLTVT.